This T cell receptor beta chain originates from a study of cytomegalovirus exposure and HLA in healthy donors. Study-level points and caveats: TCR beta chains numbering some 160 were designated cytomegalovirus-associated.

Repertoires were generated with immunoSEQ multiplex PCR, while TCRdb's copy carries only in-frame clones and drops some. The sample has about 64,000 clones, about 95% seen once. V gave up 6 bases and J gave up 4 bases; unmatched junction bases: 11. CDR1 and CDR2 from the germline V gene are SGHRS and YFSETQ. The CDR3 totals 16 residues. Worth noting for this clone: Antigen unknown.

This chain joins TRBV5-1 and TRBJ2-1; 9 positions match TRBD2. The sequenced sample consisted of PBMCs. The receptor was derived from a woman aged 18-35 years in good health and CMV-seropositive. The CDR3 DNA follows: TGCGCCAGCAAGTTTTTAGCGGGGGACAGTTACAATGAGCAGTTCTTC. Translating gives CASKFLAGDSYNEQFF.